These T cell receptor beta chains were read from a single sample in a study of OX40 agonist ivuxolimab in advanced cancers. Some clones are missing from TCRdb's copy, which holds only in-frame ones; the method was immunoSEQ multiplex PCR. Of 90,000 to 100,000 clones in the sample, less than 90% are singletons; the top ten hold around 0.82%. This material consisted of CD4+ or CD8+ T cells sorted from blood, taken in a trial of the OX40 agonist ivuxolimab. These TCRs come from an adult with an advanced solid tumor such as melanoma, head and neck, liver or kidney cancer. The CDR3 runs from the conserved cysteine through the conserved F or W. The order of the fields is J gene, V gene, CDR3 protein.

TRBJ2-7 TRBV7-9 CASSPSRGRGGYEQYF
TRBJ2-3 TRBV29-1 CSVLDNDPTDTQYF
TRBJ1-2 TRBV4-2 CASSQEANTRSTYGYTF
TRBJ1-4 TRBV27 CASSLRWGTGREKLFF
TRBJ2-1 TRBV5-6 CASSLLGSADYNEQFF
TRBJ2-5 TRBV18 CASSPREDETQYF
TRBJ1-2 TRBV5-1 CASSEHGTDGYTF
TRBJ1-1 TRBV2 CASSERGPTEAFF
TRBJ2-7 TRBV6-5 CASSPSEEVSYEQYF
TRBJ1-3 TRBV7-9 CASSLDLGVKGNTIYF
TRBJ2-5 TRBV6-1 CASRQGDEKTQYF
TRBJ2-6 TRBV5-1 CASSLPLSGANVLTF
TRBJ2-1 TRBV13 CGASICEQFF
TRBJ2-3 TRBV7-2 CASIERASTDTQYF
TRBJ2-7 TRBV2 CASSEALVYEQYF
TRBJ2-4 TRBV29-1 CSVESPSERDIQYF
TRBJ1-5 TRBV28 CASSPGQGNQPQHF
TRBJ2-1 TRBV9 CASSVGGAAEQFF
TRBJ2-1 TRBV18 CASSPPLGSRSYNEQFF
TRBJ2-1 TRBV30 CAWSLADSSYNEQFF
TRBJ1-1 TRBV19 CASSIDLREGTEAFF
TRBJ1-5 TRBV7-2 CASSVTGTGHQPQHF
TRBJ2-1 TRBV5-1 CASSLGTSGRATDNEQFF
TRBJ2-7 TRBV5-4 CASSSGSGSNEQYF
TRBJ1-3 TRBV14 CASSQRTAGNTIYF
TRBJ2-6 TRBV7-3 CASSLHARSGANVLTF
TRBJ2-5 TRBV6-1 CASSATGGGTTQYF
TRBJ2-1 TRBV7-9 CASSRQGGQSNEQFF
TRBJ1-1 TRBV18 CASSPLIGKGTGEAFF
TRBJ2-2 TRBV5-4 CASSQVHSQGTGELFF
TRBJ1-1 TRBV4-1 CASSQSRRHPNTEAFF
TRBJ1-3 TRBV5-1 CASSLGQGNTIYF
TRBJ1-5 TRBV6-1 CASREARVWPQHF